This T cell receptor beta chain was captured in a study of blood T cell repertoires in COVID-19. Study as a whole: In each case, the material was cDNA or gDNA derived from T cells, B-cell-depleted T cells, or PBMCs.

There are 15 residues in the CDR3. The germline V gene has CDR1 KGHDR and CDR2 SFDVKD. Trimming cost V 4 bases and J 2 bases; bases outside gene matches: 6. Only in-frame clones appear in the TCRdb table, and some are missing; sequencing was by immunoSEQ multiplex PCR. The sample holds 390,000 or so clones, 75% to 90% seen once. Source material: PBMCs or T cells enriched from blood (not recorded which). The chain carries TRBV24-1 and TRBJ2-5, with 7 bases matching TRBD2. The clonotype comes from a man between 18 and 29 years old who had recovered from COVID-19. Here the CDR3 reads CATSDAGDYQETQYF. CDR3 nucleotide sequence: TGTGCCACCAGTGACGCCGGGGACTATCAAGAGACCCAGTACTTC.